The text below deals with one TCR beta chain. The protocol was immunoSEQ multiplex PCR, while the TCRdb copy is restricted to in-frame clones and leaves out a portion. Of roughly 87,000 clones in the sample, 70% to 85% were seen once. Per germline, CDR1 LNHNV and CDR2 YYDKDF (reference sequence). Deletions cut 1 base from V and 2 bases from J, with 11 bases between. The CDR3 is made up of 15 amino acids. This entry belongs to a study of blood T cell repertoires in COVID-19. The overall study: Some COVID-19 samples were acute and others convalescent; all came from the United States, Italy and Spain.

Specimen: peripheral blood. V usage is TRBV15 and J usage is TRBJ1-1; possibly TRBD1 for D (5 bases). This clonotype was obtained from a woman older than 75 with COVID-19, enrolled during active disease. The CDR3 loop reads CATSRVGQANTEAFF. The CDR3 coding sequence is TGTGCCACCAGCAGAGTGGGGCAGGCCAACACTGAAGCTTTCTTT.